This T cell receptor (beta chain) was retrieved from a study of T-cell memory formation after mild COVID-19. On the study more broadly: For the most part, TCR clusters were specific to one donor.

This clonotype was counted a few times. TCR alpha and TCR beta cDNA libraries carrying sample barcodes and UMIs were produced by 5'RACE using constant-segment primers. TCRdb re-analysed the 5' RACE reads in MiXCR, keeping a single row per CDR3 protein. This table holds more than 250,000 distinct CDR3 sequences, approximately 15% found once. Germline trimming cut 3 bases from V and 7 bases from J; bases unmatched to any gene: 11. There are 16 residues in the CDR3. Germline V gene sequence: CDR1 SGHVS, CDR2 FQNEAQ. The rearrangement links TRBV7-8 to TRBJ2-4, with 8 bases aligning to TRBD2. Material for sequencing was PBMCs or a T cell subset sorted from them (not recorded which). The TCR comes from a man between 18 and 29 years old who had mild COVID-19 (a few samples of this study predate the infection). Cell type and time point are not known. Here the CDR3 DNA reads TGTGCCAGCAGCTTTTTAGCGGGGACGGGTCGGAACATTCAGTACTTC. It yields the protein CASSFLAGTGRNIQYF.